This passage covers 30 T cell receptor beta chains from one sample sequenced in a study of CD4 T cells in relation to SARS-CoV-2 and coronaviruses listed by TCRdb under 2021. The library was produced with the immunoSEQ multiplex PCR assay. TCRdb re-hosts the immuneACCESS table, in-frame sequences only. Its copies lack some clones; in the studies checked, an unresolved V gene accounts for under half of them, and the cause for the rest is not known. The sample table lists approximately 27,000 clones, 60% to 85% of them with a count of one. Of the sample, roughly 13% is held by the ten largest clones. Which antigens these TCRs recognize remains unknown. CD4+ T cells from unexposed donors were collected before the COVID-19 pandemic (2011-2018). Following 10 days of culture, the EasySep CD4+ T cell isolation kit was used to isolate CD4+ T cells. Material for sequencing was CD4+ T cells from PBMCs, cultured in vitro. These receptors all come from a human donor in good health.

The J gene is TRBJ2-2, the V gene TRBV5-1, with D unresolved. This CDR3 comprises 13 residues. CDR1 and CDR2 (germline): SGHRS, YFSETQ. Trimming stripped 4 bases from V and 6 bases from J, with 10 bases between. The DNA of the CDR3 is TGCGCCAGCAGCCCGACGGCCCCCGGGGAGCTGTTTTTT. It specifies CASSPTAPGELFF. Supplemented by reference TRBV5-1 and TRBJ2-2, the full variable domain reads KAGVTQTPRYLIKTRGQQVTLSCSPISGHRSVSWYQQTPGQGLQFLFEYFSETQRNKGNFPGRFSGRQFSNSRSEMNVSTLELGDSALYLCASSPTAPGELFFGEGSRLTVL.

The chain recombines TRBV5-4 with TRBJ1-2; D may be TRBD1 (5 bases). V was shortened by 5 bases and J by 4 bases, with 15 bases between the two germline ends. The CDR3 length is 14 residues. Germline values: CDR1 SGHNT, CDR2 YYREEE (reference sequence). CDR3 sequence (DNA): TGTGCCAGCAGAGGACGGGGGTCGGGCTATGGCTACACCTTC. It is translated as CASRGRGSGYGYTF.

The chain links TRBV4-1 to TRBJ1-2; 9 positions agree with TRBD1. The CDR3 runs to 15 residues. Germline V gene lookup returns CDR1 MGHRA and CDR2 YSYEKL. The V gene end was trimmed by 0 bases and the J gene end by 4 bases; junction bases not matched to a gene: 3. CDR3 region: CASSQDWDRAYGYTF. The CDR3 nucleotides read TGCGCCAGCAGCCAAGATTGGGACAGGGCCTATGGCTACACCTTC.

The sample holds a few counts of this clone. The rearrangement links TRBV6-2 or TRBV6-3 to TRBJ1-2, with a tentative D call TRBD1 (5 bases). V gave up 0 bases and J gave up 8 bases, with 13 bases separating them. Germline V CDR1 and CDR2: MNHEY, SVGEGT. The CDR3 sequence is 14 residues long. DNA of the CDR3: TGTGCCAGCAGTTACTCGCGGCAGGGCGGCGGCTACACCTTC. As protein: CASSYSRQGGGYTF.

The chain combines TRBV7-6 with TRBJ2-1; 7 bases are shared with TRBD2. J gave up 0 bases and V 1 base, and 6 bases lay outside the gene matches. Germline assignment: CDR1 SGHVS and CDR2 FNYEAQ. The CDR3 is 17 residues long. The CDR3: CASSLGSGLSSYNEQFF. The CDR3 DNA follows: TGTGCCAGCAGCTTAGGTAGCGGGTTGAGCTCCTACAATGAGCAGTTCTTC. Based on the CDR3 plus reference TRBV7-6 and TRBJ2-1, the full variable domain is GAGVSQSPRYKVTKRGQDVALRCDPISGHVSLYWYRQALGQGPEFLTYFNYEAQQDKSGLPNDRFSAERPEGSISTLTIQRTEQRDSAMYRCASSLGSGLSSYNEQFFGPGTRLTVL.

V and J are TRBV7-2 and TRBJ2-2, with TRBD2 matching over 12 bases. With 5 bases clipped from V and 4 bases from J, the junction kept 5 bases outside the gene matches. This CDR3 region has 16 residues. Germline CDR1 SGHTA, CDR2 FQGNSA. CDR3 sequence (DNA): TGTGCCAGCAGCCCGGGACTAGCGGGCCTCACCGGGGAGCTGTTTTTT. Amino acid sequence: CASSPGLAGLTGELFF.

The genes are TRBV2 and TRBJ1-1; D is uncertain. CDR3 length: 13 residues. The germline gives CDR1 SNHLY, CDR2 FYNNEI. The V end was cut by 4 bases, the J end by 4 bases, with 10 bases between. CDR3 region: CASSASVVTEAFF. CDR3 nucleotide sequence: TGTGCCAGCAGTGCTAGTGTTGTCACTGAAGCTTTCTTT.

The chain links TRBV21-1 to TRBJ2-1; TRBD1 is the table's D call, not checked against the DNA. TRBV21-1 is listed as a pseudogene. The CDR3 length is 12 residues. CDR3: CASSWAPNEQFF. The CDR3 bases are TGTGCCAGCAGTTGGGCACCCAATGAGCAGTTCTTC.

The chain's CDR3 is CASSLVRGGNNEQFF. The CDR3 coding sequence is TGTGCCAGCAGCTTAGTCCGGGGGGGAAACAATGAGCAGTTCTTC. The chain links TRBV7-2 to TRBJ2-1, with 8 bases fitting TRBD2. Germline loops: CDR1 SGHTA, CDR2 FQGNSA. CDR3 size: 15 residues. V trimming: 1 base; J trimming: 5 bases; junction bases outside the gene matches: 4.

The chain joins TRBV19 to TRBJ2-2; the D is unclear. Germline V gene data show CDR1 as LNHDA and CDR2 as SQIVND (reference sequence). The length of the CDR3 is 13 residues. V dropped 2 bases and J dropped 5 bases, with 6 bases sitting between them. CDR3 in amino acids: CASSIPETGELFF. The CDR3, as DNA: TGTGCCAGTAGTATACCGGAAACCGGGGAGCTGTTTTTT.

The CDR3 is CASKTSGGAQSFF. The CDR3 DNA sequence: TGTGCCAGCAAAACTAGCGGGGGGGCCCAATCGTTCTTC. V and J are TRBV12-3 or TRBV12-4 and TRBJ2-1; TRBD2 matches 13 bases. This CDR3 has 13 amino acids. V dropped 7 bases and J dropped 15; count of bases not matched to a gene: 9.

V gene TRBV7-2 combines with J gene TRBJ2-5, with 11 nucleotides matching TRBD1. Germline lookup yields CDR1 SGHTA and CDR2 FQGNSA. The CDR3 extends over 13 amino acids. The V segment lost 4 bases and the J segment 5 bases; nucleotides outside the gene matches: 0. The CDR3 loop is CASSWTGGETQYF. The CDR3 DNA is TGTGCCAGCAGCTGGACAGGGGGCGAGACCCAGTACTTC.

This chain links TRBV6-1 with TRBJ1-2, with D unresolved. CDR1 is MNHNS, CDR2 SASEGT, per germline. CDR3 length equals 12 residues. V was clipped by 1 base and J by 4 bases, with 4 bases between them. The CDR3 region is CASSEGSYGYTF. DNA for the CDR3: TGTGCCAGCAGTGAAGGGAGCTATGGCTACACCTTC.

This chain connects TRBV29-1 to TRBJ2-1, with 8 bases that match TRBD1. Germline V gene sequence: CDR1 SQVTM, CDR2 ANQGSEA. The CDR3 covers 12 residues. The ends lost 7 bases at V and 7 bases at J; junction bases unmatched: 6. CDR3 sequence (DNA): TGCAGCGCACGGACAGGGATGAATGAGCAGTTCTTC. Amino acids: CSARTGMNEQFF.

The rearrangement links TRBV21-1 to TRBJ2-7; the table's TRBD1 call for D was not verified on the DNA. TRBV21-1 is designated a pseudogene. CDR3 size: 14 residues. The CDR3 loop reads CASKTPGQGYEQYF. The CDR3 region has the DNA TGTGCCAGCAAGACCCCGGGACAGGGCTACGAGCAGTACTTC.

CDR3 coding DNA: TGTGCCAGCAGTCCGGTGTTGAGGCCGCTTAACACCGGGGAGCTGTTTTTT. It codes for CASSPVLRPLNTGELFF. This chain links TRBV27 with TRBJ2-2; no clear D. Germline lookup yields CDR1 MNHEY and CDR2 SMNVEV (reference sequence). This CDR3 region has 17 residues. Trimming stripped 5 bases from V and 2 bases from J, with 18 bases between.

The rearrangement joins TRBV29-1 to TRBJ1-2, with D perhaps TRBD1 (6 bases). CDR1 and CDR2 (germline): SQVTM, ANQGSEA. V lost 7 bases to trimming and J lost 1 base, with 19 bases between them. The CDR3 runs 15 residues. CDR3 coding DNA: TGCAGCGCCCCGGCGACAGGACTCCTTAACTATGGCTACACCTTC. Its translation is CSAPATGLLNYGYTF.

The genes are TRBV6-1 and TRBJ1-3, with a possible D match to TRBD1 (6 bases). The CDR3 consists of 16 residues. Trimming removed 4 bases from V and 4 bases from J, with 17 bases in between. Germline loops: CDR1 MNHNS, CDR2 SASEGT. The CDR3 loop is CASSVPGAIIGNTIYF. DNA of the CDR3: TGTGCCAGCAGTGTTCCAGGGGCAATAATAGGAAACACCATATATTTT.

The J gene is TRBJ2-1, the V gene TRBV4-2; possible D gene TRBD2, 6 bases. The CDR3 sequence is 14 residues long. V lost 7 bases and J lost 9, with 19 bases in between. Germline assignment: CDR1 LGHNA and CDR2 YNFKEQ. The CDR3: CASKPAGWKGEQFF. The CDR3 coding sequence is TGTGCCAGCAAGCCGGCGGGGTGGAAAGGTGAGCAGTTCTTC.

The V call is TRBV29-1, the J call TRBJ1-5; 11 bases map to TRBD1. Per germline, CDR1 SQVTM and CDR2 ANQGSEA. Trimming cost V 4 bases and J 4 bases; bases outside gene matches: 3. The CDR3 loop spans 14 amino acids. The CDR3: CSVAGTGGNQPQHF. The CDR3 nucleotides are TGCAGCGTTGCCGGGACAGGGGGTAATCAGCCCCAGCATTTT.

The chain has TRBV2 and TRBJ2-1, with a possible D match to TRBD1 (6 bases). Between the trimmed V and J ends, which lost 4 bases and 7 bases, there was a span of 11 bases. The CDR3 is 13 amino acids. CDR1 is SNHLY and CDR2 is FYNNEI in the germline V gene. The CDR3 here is CASSGGLGNEQFF. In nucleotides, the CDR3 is TGTGCCAGCAGTGGGGGGCTGGGGAATGAGCAGTTCTTC.

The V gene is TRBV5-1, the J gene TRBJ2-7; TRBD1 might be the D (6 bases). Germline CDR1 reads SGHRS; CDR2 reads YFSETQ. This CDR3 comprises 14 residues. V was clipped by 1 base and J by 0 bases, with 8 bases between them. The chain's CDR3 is CASSLSGVSYEQYF. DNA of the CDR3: TGCGCCAGCAGCTTGTCAGGGGTCTCCTACGAGCAGTACTTC.

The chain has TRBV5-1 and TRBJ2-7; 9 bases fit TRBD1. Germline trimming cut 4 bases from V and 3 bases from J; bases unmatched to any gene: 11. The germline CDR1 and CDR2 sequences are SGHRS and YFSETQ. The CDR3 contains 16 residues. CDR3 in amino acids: CASSLEGQGGIYEQYF. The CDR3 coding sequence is TGCGCCAGCAGCCTGGAGGGACAGGGAGGAATCTACGAGCAGTACTTC.

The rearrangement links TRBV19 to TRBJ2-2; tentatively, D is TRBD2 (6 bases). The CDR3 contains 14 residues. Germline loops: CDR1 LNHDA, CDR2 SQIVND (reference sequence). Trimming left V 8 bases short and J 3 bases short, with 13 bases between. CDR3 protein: CASRLGSHTGELFF. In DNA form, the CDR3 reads TGTGCCAGTCGCCTCGGGAGCCACACCGGGGAGCTGTTTTTT.

CDR3 sequence (DNA): TGCAGTGCTAGTCTGAATAGCAATCAGCCCCAGCATTTT. Amino acids: CSASLNSNQPQHF. The chain recombines TRBV20-1 with TRBJ1-5; D not resolved. Germline CDR1 DFQATT, CDR2 SNEGSKA (reference sequence). CDR3 length: 13 residues. Trimming took 3 bases from V and 0 from J, leaving 6 bases between them.

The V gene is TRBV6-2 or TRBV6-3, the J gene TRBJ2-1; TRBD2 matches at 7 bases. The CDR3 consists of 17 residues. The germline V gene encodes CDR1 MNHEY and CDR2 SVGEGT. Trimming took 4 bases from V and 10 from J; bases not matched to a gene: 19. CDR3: CASSFSHRTSRLREQFF. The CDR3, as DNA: TGTGCCAGCAGTTTTTCACATCGGACTAGTCGATTGCGGGAGCAGTTCTTC.

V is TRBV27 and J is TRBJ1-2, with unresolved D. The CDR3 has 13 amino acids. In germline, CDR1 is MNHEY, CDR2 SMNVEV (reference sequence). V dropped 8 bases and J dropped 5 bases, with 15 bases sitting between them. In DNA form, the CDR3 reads TGTGCCAGCGGGGTTGGAGGATGGTATGGCTACACCTTC. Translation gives CASGVGGWYGYTF.

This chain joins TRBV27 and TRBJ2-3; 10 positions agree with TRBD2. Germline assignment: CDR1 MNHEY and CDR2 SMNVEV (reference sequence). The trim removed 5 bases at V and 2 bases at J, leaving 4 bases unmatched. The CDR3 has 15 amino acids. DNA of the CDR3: TGTGCCAGCAGTATACTAGCGGGGATCACAGATACGCAGTATTTT. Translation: CASSILAGITDTQYF.

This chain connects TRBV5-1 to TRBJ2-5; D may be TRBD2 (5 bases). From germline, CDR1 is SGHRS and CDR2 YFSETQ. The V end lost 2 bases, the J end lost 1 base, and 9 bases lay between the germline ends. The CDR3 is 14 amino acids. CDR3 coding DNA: TGCGCCAGCAGCTTCTCGGCGGGCCAAGAGACCCAGTACTTC. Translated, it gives CASSFSAGQETQYF.

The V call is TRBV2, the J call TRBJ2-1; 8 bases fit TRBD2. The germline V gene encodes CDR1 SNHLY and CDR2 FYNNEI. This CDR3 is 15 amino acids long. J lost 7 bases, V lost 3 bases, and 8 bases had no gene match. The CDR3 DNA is TGTGCCAGCAGTGATTCGGGACTAGAGGGGAATGAGCAGTTCTTC. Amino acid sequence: CASSDSGLEGNEQFF.